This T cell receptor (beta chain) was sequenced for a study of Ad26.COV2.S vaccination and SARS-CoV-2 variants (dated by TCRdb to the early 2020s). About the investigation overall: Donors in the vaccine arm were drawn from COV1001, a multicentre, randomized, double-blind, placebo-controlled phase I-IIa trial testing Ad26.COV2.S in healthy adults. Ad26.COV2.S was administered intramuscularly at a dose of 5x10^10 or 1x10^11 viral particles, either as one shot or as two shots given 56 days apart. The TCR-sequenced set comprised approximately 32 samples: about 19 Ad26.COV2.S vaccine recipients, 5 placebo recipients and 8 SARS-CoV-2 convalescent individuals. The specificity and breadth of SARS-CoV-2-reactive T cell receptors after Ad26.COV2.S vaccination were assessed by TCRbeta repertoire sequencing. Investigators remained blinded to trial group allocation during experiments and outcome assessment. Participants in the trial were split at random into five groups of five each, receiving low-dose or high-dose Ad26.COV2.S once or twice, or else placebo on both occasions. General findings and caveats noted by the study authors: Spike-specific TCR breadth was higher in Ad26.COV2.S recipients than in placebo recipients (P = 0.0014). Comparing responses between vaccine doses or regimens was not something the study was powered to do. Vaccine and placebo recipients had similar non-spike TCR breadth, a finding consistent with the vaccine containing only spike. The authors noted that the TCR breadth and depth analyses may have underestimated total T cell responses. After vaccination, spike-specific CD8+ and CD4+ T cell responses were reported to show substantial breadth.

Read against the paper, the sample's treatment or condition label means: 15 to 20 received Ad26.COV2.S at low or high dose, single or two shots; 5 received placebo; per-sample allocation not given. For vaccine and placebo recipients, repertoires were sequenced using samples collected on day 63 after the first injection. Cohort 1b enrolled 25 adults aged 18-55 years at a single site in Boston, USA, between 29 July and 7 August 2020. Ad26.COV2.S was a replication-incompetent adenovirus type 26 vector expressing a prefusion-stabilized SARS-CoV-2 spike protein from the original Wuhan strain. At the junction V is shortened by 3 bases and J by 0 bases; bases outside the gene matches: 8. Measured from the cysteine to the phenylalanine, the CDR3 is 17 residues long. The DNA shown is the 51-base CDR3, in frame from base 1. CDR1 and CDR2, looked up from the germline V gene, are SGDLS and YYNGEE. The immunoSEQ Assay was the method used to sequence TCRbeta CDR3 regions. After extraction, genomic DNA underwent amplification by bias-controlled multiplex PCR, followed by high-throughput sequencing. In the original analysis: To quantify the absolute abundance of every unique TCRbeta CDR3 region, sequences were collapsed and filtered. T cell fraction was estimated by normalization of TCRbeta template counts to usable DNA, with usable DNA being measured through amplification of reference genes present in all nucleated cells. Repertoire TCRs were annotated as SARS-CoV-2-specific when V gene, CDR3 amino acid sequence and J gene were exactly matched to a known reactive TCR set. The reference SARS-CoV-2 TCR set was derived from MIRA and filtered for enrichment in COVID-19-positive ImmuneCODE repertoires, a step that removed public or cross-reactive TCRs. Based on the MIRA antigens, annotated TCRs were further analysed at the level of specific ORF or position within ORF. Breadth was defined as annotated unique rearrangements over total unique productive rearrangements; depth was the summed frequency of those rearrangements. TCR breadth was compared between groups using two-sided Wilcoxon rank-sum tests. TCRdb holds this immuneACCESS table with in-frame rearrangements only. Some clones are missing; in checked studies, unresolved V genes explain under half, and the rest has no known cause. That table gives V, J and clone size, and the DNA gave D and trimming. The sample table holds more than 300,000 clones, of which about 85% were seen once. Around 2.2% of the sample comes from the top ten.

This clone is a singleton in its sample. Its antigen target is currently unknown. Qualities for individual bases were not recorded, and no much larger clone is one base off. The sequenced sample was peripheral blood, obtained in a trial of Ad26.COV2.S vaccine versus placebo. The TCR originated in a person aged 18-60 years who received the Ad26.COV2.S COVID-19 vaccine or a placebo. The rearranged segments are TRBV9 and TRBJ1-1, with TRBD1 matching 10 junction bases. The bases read TGTGCCAGCAGCGCGACAGGGGGCCACCCCTTGAACACTGAAGCTTTCTTT. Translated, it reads CASSATGGHPLNTEAFF.